This TCR beta chain was retrieved from a study of T cell clones after liver transplantation. Deletions cut 6 bases from V and 2 bases from J, with 14 bases between. The CDR3 runs 14 residues. The germline gives CDR1 MGHDK, CDR2 SYGVNS. The table came from immunoSEQ multiplex PCR; TCRdb's copy has only in-frame clones and leaves some out. The repertoire has 60,000 or so clones, roughly 71% of them found once; the top ten carry roughly a tenth. The study's findings and limits: A larger donor-reactive than third-party decline suggested partial antigen-specific deletion.

This clone has only a few counts. The antigen is not known. Sequenced here: CD4+ T cells from blood, sampled at the 22-month timepoint. The TCR was taken from a human patient who received a liver transplant. Certain T cells may be donor cells from the graft. This chain uses TRBV25-1 with TRBJ2-7, with D possibly being TRBD1 (6 bases). For the CDR3, the DNA is TGTGCCAGCAGCCGGGACATGGTACCCTACGAGCAGTACTTC. This gives the protein CASSRDMVPYEQYF.